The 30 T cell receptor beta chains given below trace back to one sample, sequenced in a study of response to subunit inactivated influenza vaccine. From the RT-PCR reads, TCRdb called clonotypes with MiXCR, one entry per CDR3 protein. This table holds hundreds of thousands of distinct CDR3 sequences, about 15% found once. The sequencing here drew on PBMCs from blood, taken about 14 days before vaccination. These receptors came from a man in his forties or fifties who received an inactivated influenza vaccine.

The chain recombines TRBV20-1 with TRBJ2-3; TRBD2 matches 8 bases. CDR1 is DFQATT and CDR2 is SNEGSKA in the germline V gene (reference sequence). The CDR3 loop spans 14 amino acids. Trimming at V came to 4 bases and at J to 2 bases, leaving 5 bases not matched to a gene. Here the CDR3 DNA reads TGCAGTGCTATCCGGGGGGGCCCCACAGATACGCAGTATTTT. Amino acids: CSAIRGGPTDTQYF.

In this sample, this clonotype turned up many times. Here the CDR3 DNA reads TGTGCCAGCAGCTTAGCTGTGGGTTGGACACTTGGAAACACCATATATTTT. Its translation: CASSLAVGWTLGNTIYF. J is TRBJ1-3 and V is TRBV7-8; TRBD1 might be the D (5 bases). CDR3 length equals 17 residues. V lost 0 bases to trimming and J lost 3 bases, with 15 bases between them. Germline lookup yields CDR1 SGHVS and CDR2 FQNEAQ. The full variable domain, its missing parts supplied by reference TRBV7-8 and TRBJ1-3, is GAGVSQSPRYKVAKRGQDVALRCDPISGHVSLFWYQQALGQGPEFLTYFQNEAQLDKSGLPSDRFFAERPEGSVSTLKIQRTQQEDSAVYLCASSLAVGWTLGNTIYFGEGSWLTVV.

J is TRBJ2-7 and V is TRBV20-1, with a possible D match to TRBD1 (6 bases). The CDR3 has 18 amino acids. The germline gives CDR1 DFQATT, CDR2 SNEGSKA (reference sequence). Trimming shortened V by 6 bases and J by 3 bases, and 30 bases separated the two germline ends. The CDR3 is CSASYLDPVKGTLYEQYF. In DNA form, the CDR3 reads TGCAGTGCAAGCTACCTGGACCCAGTCAAGGGGACACTCTACGAGCAGTACTTC.

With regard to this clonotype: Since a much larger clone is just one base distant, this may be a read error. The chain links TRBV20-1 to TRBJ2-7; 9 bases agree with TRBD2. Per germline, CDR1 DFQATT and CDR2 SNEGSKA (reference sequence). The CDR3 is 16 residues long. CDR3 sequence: CCARDTLAGPPYEQYF. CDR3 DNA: TGCTGTGCTAGAGATACCCTAGCGGGGCCCCCCTACGAGCAGTACTTC.

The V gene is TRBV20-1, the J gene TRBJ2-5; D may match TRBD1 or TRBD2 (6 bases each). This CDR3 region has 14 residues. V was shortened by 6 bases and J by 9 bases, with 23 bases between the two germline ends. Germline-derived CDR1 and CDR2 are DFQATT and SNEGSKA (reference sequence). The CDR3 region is CSALGGGPNSSQYF. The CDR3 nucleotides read TGCAGTGCCCTCGGTGGGGGGCCCAACAGTTCCCAGTACTTC.

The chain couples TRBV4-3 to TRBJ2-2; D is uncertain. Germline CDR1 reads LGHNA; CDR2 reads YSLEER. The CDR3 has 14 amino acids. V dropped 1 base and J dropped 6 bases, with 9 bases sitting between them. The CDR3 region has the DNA TGCGCCAGCAGCCAAGGACCGGGCCCCGGGGAGCTGTTTTTT. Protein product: CASSQGPGPGELFF.

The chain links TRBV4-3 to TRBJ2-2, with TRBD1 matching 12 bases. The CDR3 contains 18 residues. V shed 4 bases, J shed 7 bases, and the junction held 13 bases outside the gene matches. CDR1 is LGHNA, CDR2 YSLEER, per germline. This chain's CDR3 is CASSRLASGQGAGGELFF. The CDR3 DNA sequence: TGCGCCAGCAGCCGCCTAGCATCGGGACAGGGGGCGGGCGGGGAGCTGTTTTTT.

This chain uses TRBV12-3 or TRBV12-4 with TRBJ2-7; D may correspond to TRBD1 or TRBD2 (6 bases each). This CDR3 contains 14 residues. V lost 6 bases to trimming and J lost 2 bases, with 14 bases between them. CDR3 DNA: TGTGCCAGCAGGGGGGGACACGGTACCTACGAGCAGTACTTC. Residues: CASRGGHGTYEQYF.

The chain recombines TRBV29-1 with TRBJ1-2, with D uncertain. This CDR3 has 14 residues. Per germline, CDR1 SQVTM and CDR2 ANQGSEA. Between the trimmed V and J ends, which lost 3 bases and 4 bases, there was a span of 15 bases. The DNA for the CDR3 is TGCAGCGTTGAGTTATGGGGTGCTCGCTATGGCTACACCTTC. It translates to CSVELWGARYGYTF.

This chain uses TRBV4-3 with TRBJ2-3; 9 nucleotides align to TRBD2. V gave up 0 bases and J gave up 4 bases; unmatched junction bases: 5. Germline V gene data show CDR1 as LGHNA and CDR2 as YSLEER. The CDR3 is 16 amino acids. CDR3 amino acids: CASSQDMGLAPDTQYF. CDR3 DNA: TGCGCCAGCAGCCAAGATATGGGACTAGCACCAGATACGCAGTATTTT.

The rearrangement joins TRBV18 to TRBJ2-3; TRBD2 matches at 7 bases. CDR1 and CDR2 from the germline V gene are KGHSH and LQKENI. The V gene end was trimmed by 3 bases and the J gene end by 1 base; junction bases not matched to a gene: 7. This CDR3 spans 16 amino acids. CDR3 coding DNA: TGTGCCAGCTCACCGCCAGGGAGGGGAGGCACAGATACGCAGTATTTT. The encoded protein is CASSPPGRGGTDTQYF.

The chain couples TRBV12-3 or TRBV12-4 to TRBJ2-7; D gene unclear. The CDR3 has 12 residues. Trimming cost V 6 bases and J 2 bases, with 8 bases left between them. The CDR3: CASSIGTYEQYF. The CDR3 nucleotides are TGTGCCAGCAGCATCGGAACCTACGAGCAGTACTTC.

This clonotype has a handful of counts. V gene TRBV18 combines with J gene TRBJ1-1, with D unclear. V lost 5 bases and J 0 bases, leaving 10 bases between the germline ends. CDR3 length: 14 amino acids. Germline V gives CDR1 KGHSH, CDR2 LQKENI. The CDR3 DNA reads TGTGCCAGCTCAGTGGGCATAGTGAACACTGAAGCTTTCTTT. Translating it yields CASSVGIVNTEAFF.

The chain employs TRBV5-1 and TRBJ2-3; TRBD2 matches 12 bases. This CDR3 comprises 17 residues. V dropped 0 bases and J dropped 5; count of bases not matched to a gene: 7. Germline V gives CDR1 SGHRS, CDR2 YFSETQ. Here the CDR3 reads CASSLAASGRAEDTQYF. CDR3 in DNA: TGCGCCAGCAGCTTGGCCGCTAGCGGGAGGGCCGAAGATACGCAGTATTTT.

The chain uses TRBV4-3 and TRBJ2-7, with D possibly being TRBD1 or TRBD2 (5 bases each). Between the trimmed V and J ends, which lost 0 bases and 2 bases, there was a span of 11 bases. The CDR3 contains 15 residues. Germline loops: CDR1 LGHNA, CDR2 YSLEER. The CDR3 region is CASSQERDPTYEQYF. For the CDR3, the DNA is TGCGCCAGCAGCCAAGAGAGGGACCCGACCTACGAGCAGTACTTC.

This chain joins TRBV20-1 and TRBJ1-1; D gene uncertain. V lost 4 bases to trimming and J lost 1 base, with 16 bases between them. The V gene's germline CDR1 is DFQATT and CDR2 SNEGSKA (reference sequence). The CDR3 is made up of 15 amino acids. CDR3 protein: CSATKVGRPNTEAFF. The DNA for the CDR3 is TGCAGTGCTACAAAGGTGGGCCGGCCGAACACTGAAGCTTTCTTT.

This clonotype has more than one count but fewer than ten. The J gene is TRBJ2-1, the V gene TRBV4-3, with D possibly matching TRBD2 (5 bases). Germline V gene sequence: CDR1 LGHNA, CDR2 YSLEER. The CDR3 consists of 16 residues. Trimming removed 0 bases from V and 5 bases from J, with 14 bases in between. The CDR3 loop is CASSQEAGPRDNEQFF. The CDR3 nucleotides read TGCGCCAGCAGCCAAGAGGCTGGCCCGAGGGACAATGAGCAGTTCTTC.

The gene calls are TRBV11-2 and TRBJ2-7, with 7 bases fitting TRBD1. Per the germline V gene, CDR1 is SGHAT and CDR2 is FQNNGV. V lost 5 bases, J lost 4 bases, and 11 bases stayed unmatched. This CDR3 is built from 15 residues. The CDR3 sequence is CASSALQGSQYEQYF. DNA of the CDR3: TGTGCCAGCAGCGCACTACAGGGGAGCCAGTACGAGCAGTACTTC. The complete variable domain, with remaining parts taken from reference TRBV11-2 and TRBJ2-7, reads EAGVAQSPRYKIIEKRQSVAFWCNPISGHATLYWYQQILGQGPKLLIQFQNNGVVDDSQLPKDRFSAERLKGVDSTLKIQPAKLEDSAVYLCASSALQGSQYEQYFGPGTRLTVT.

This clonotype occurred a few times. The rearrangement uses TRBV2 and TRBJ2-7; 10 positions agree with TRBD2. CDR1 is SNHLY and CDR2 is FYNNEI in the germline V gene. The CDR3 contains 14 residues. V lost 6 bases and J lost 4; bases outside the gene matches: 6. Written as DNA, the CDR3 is TGTGCCAGCAGCCTACTAGCGGGAAGTTACGAGCAGTACTTC. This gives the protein CASSLLAGSYEQYF.

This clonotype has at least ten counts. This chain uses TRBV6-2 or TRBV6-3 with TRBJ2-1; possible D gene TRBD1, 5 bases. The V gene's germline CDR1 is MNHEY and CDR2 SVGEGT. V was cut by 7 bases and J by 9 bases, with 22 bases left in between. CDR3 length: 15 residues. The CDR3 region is CASKITPPGAGEQFF. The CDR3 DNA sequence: TGTGCCAGCAAAATCACCCCCCCTGGGGCTGGTGAGCAGTTCTTC.

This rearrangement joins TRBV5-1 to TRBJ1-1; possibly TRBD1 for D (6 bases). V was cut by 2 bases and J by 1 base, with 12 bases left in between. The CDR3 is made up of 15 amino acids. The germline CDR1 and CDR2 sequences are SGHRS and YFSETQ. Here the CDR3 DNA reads TGCGCCAGCAGCTTTACAGGGAATAAGAACACTGAAGCTTTCTTT. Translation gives CASSFTGNKNTEAFF. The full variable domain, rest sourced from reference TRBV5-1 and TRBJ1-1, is KAGVTQTPRYLIKTRGQQVTLSCSPISGHRSVSWYQQTPGQGLQFLFEYFSETQRNKGNFPGRFSGRQFSNSRSEMNVSTLELGDSALYLCASSFTGNKNTEAFFGQGTRLTVV.

The CDR3 sequence: CASSVGLAEEETQYF. CDR3 nucleotide sequence: TGTGCCAGCAGCGTCGGACTAGCGGAGGAAGAGACCCAGTACTTC. The chain combines TRBV9 with TRBJ2-5; TRBD2 aligns across 10 bases. Per germline, CDR1 SGDLS and CDR2 YYNGEE. CDR3 length equals 15 residues. Trimming removed 2 bases from V and 3 bases from J; junction bases left unmatched: 4.

The CDR3: CASSLAAGGFTGELFF. Here the CDR3 DNA reads TGTGCCAGCAGCTTAGCGGCGGGGGGATTCACCGGGGAGCTGTTTTTT. The V and J genes are TRBV7-9 and TRBJ2-2, with TRBD2 matching over 8 bases. The CDR3 length is 16 residues. Losses at the gene ends were 0 bases for V and 4 bases for J; bases not matched to a gene: 4. CDR1 and CDR2 (germline): SEHNR, FQNEAQ (reference sequence).

The CDR3 spells CATSDLLGGQAGELFF. The CDR3, as DNA: TGTGCCACCAGTGATTTGTTGGGGGGCCAGGCCGGGGAGCTGTTTTTT. J is TRBJ2-2 and V is TRBV24-1, with D tentatively TRBD1 or TRBD2 (6 bases each). CDR1 and CDR2 (germline): KGHDR, SFDVKD. V gave up 0 bases and J gave up 6 bases, with 13 bases separating them. CDR3 length: 16 amino acids.

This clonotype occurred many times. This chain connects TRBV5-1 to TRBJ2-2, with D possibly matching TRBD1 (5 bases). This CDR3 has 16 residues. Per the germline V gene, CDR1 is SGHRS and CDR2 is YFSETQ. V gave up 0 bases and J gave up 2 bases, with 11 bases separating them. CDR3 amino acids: CASSLAGHVNTGELFF. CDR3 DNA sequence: TGCGCCAGCAGCTTGGCCGGACACGTAAACACCGGGGAGCTGTTTTTT.

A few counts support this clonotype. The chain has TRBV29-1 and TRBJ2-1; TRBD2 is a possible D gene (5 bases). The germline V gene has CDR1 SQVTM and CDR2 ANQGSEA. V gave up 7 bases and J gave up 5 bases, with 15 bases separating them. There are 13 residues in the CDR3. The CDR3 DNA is TGCAGCGCAGAAAAGGAGGCTAACAATGAGCAGTTCTTC. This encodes CSAEKEANNEQFF.

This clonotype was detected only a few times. CDR3 loop: CATGQGPGNTIYF. Written as DNA, the CDR3 is TGTGCCACTGGACAGGGACCTGGAAACACCATATATTTT. The gene calls are TRBV6-6 and TRBJ1-3; 8 bases line up with TRBD1. The trim removed 10 bases at V and 2 bases at J, leaving 4 bases unmatched. The germline gives CDR1 MNHNY, CDR2 SVGAGI (reference sequence). This CDR3 is 13 amino acids long.

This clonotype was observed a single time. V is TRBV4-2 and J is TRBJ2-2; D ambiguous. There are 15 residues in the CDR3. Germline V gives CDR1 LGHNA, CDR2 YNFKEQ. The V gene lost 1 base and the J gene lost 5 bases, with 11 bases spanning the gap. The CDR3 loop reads CASSQGGSSTGELFF. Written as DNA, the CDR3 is TGTGCCAGCAGCCAAGGGGGTTCGAGTACCGGGGAGCTGTTTTTT.

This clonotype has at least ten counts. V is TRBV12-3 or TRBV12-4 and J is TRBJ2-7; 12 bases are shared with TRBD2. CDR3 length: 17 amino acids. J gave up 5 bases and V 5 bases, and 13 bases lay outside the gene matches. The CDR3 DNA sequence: TGTGCCAGCAGTCCAAGGGGTCTAGCGGGAGGGCCCAACGAGCAGTACTTC. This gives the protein CASSPRGLAGGPNEQYF.

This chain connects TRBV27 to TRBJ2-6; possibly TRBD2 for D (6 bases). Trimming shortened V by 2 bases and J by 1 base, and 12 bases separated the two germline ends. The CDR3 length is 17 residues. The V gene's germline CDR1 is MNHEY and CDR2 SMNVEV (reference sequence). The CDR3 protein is CASSLLGTYSGANVLTF. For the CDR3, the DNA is TGTGCCAGCAGTTTACTGGGGACTTATTCTGGGGCCAACGTCCTGACTTTC. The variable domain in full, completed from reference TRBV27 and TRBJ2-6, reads EAQVTQNPRYLITVTGKKLTVTCSQNMNHEYMSWYRQDPGLGLRQIYYSMNVEVTDKGDVPEGYKVSRKEKRNFPLILESPSPNQTSLYFCASSLLGTYSGANVLTFGAGSRLTVL.